These 18 T cell receptor beta chains came from one sample sequenced in a study of shared clonotypes between healthy human individuals. The table came from immunoSEQ multiplex PCR; TCRdb's copy has only in-frame clones and leaves some out. This sample has about 2 million clones, with 95% found just once. Material for sequencing was naive CD4+ T cells sorted from blood. Described subset: CD45RA+ positively selected. These receptors came from a man between 18 and 29 years old in good health.

As to this clone: The identical CDR3 is also encoded by other nucleotide sequences in the sample. The chain employs TRBV6-5 and TRBJ1-6; the D is unclear. CDR3 length equals 14 residues. Germline V gene data show CDR1 as MNHEY and CDR2 as SVGAGI. V was clipped by 7 bases and J by 0 bases, with 7 bases between them. Here the CDR3 reads CASTRSSYNSPLHF. The CDR3 DNA follows: TGTGCCAGCACTAGGAGCTCCTATAATTCACCCCTCCACTTT.

The chain has TRBV19 and TRBJ2-7; D uncertain. The germline gives CDR1 LNHDA, CDR2 SQIVND (reference sequence). The V end lost 5 bases, the J end lost 0 bases, and 11 bases lay between the germline ends. This CDR3 has 14 residues. CDR3 amino acids: CASSVGPDSYEQYF. CDR3 DNA sequence: TGTGCCAGTAGTGTCGGACCGGACTCCTACGAGCAGTACTTC.

This chain connects TRBV2 to TRBJ2-7, with 12 bases matching TRBD2. CDR3 size: 14 residues. The trim removed 3 bases at V and 9 bases at J, leaving 6 bases unmatched. CDR1 SNHLY and CDR2 FYNNEI come from the germline V gene. The CDR3 is CASSDPSGRAVQYF. CDR3 sequence (DNA): TGTGCCAGCAGTGATCCTAGCGGGAGGGCCGTGCAGTACTTC.

This clone was recorded once. J is TRBJ1-6 and V is TRBV6-5, with a possible D match to TRBD1 (5 bases). Trimming shortened V by 2 bases and J by 8 bases, and 7 bases separated the two germline ends. Looked up from germline, CDR1 is MNHEY and CDR2 is SVGAGI. The CDR3 consists of 13 residues. The CDR3 protein is CASSYLRDSPLHF. The CDR3 nucleotides read TGTGCCAGCAGTTACCTCAGGGATTCACCCCTCCACTTT.

The CDR3 reads CSVDADREGSPYEQYF. The CDR3 region has the DNA TGCAGCGTTGATGCGGATAGGGAAGGCAGTCCCTACGAGCAGTACTTC. The chain employs TRBV29-1 and TRBJ2-7; unclear D gene. Trimming removed 3 bases from V and 2 bases from J, with 20 bases in between. This CDR3 is built from 16 residues. Germline CDR1 SQVTM, CDR2 ANQGSEA.

As concerns this clone: The same CDR3 is also encoded by other DNA sequences in this sample. The chain carries TRBV7-2 and TRBJ2-7; 10 bases map to TRBD1. The CDR3 length is 15 residues. V shed 1 base and J 4 bases; nucleotides not matched to a gene: 4. Germline V gives CDR1 SGHTA, CDR2 FQGNSA. The CDR3 region is CASSLGQGARYEQYF. CDR3 in DNA: TGTGCCAGCAGCTTAGGACAGGGGGCGCGGTACGAGCAGTACTTC.

Comments on this clone: This sample includes further DNA sequences coding for the same CDR3. V and J are TRBV6-5 and TRBJ1-2; D ambiguous. This CDR3 has 13 residues. Germline assignment: CDR1 MNHEY and CDR2 SVGAGI. V was pared by 5 bases and J by 1 base, with 8 bases between. The CDR3 loop reads CASSPTLNYGYTF. The CDR3 bases are TGTGCCAGCAGTCCGACACTTAACTATGGCTACACCTTC.

The J gene is TRBJ2-1, the V gene TRBV7-2; the match to TRBD2 covers 13 bases. Losses at the gene ends were 6 bases for V and 13 bases for J; bases not matched to a gene: 9. Germline V gene data show CDR1 as SGHTA and CDR2 as FQGNSA. The CDR3 contains 14 residues. The CDR3 nucleotides are TGTGCCAGCAGTACCGGGACTAGCGGGACCTCCCAGTTCTTC. Its translation: CASSTGTSGTSQFF.

The chain is built from TRBV28 and TRBJ2-7; TRBD2 aligns across 12 bases. The CDR3 covers 16 residues. Germline CDR1 and CDR2: MDHEN and SYDVKM. Unmatched junction bases numbered 8, after V lost 5 bases and J lost 3 bases. The CDR3 reads CASSPPSGGVNYEQYF. The CDR3 DNA is TGTGCCAGCAGTCCCCCTAGCGGGGGGGTCAACTACGAGCAGTACTTC.

This chain connects TRBV10-1 to TRBJ2-7, with D possibly being TRBD1 (5 bases). The CDR3 contains 15 residues. Germline CDR1 and CDR2: WNHNN and SYGVQD (reference sequence). Trimming shortened V by 3 bases and J by 4 bases, and 16 bases separated the two germline ends. The CDR3 coding sequence is TGCGCCAGCAGTGATGGATCTGGGGCGATTTACGAGCAGTACTTC. Amino acids: CASSDGSGAIYEQYF.

CDR3 bases: TGCAGCGTTACTGAACTGGGGGAGCTGTTTTTT. It encodes CSVTELGELFF. The chain couples TRBV29-1 to TRBJ2-2; no definite D call. There are 11 residues in the CDR3. V was pared by 5 bases and J by 8 bases, with 9 bases between. The germline V gene encodes CDR1 SQVTM and CDR2 ANQGSEA.

This chain links TRBV18 with TRBJ2-1; 7 nucleotides align to TRBD2. V was clipped by 3 bases and J by 0 bases; unmatched bases: 8. CDR3 length: 17 residues. Germline loops: CDR1 KGHSH, CDR2 LQKENI. Here the CDR3 DNA reads TGTGCCAGCTCACCCCGGACTGGGGGGGGCTCCTACAATGAGCAGTTCTTC. Its translation is CASSPRTGGGSYNEQFF.

For the CDR3, the DNA is TGCGCCAGCAGCCCACTTAGCGGGGGGCAAGAGACCCAGTACTTC. Protein product: CASSPLSGGQETQYF. V usage is TRBV4-1 and J usage is TRBJ2-5, with 10 bases matching TRBD2. The V gene end was trimmed by 4 bases and the J gene end by 2 bases; junction bases not matched to a gene: 4. The germline gives CDR1 MGHRA, CDR2 YSYEKL. The length of the CDR3 is 15 residues.

V and J are TRBV28 and TRBJ1-6, with D uncertain. The ends were cut back, 7 bases at V and 7 bases at J, with 8 bases in the middle. This CDR3 contains 12 residues. CDR1 and CDR2 (germline): MDHEN, SYDVKM. The CDR3 is CASIRWNSPLHF. The CDR3, as DNA: TGTGCCAGCATCCGGTGGAATTCACCCCTCCACTTT.

This clone came up once. The gene calls are TRBV10-2 and TRBJ2-1; the D gene is possibly TRBD2 (5 bases). The CDR3 loop spans 14 amino acids. Germline V gives CDR1 WSHSY, CDR2 SAAADI. V was trimmed by 2 bases and J by 5 bases, leaving 10 bases between them. CDR3 residues: CASSETERNNEQFF. The CDR3 nucleotides read TGCGCCAGCAGTGAGACTGAGCGGAACAATGAGCAGTTCTTC.

The rearrangement joins TRBV25-1 to TRBJ1-1, with D possibly matching TRBD1 (5 bases). V lost 5 bases and J 0 bases, leaving 13 bases between the germline ends. The germline CDR1 and CDR2 sequences are MGHDK and SYGVNS. CDR3 length: 15 amino acids. CDR3 residues: CASSSPGRMNTEAFF. The CDR3 DNA follows: TGTGCCAGCAGTTCTCCGGGACGGATGAACACTGAAGCTTTCTTT.

The chain combines TRBV10-3 with TRBJ2-7, with D tentatively TRBD1 or TRBD2 (5 bases each). Germline-derived CDR1 and CDR2 are ENHRY and SYGVKD. V dropped 9 bases and J dropped 4 bases, with 16 bases sitting between them. The length of the CDR3 is 13 residues. The CDR3 DNA sequence: TGTGCCATTCGGGACCCACCGGGGTACGAGCAGTACTTC. Translating gives CAIRDPPGYEQYF.

The chain joins TRBV21-1 to TRBJ1-5; no DNA check was done on the table's D call, TRBD1. TRBV21-1 is termed a pseudogene. This CDR3 has 16 residues. Written as DNA, the CDR3 is TGTGCCAGCAGCAAACACGACAGAGACCCCAGGGGGCCCCAGCATTTT. Its translation is CASSKHDRDPRGPQHF.